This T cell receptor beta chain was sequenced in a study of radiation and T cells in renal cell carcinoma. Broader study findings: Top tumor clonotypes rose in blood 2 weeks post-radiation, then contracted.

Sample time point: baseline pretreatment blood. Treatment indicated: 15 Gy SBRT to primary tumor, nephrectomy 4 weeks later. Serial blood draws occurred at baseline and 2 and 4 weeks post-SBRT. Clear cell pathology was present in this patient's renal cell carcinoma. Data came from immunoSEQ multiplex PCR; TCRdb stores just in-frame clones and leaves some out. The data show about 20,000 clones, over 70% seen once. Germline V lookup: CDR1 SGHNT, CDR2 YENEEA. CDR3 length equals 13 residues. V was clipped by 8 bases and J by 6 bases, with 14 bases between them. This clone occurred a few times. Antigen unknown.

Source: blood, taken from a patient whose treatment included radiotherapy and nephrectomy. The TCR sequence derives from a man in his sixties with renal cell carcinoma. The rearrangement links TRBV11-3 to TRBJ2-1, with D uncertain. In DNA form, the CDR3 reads TGTGCCAGCGGTCGCGCGTCAGGCAATGAGCAGTTCTTC. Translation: CASGRASGNEQFF.